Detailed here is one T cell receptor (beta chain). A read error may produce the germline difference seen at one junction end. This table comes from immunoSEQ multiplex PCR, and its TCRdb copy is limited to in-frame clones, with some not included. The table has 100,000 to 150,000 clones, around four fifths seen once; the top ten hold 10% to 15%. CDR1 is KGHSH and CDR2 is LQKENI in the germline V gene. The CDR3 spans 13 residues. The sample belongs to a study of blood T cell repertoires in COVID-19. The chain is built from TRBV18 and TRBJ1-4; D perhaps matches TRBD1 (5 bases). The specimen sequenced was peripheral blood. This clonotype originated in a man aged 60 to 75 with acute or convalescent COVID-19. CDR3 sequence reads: CASSVGTSEKLFF. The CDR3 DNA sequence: TGTGCCAGCTCAGTCGGGACTAGTGAAAAACTGTTTTTT.